Presented here are 17 T cell receptor beta chains from one specimen sequenced in a study of blood T cell repertoires in COVID-19. Data came from immunoSEQ multiplex PCR; TCRdb stores just in-frame clones and leaves some out. The repertoire includes roughly 290,000 clones, 80% to 95% of them detected once, and approximately 7.5% sits in the top ten. Sequenced: peripheral blood. These TCRs come from a young woman with COVID-19, enrolled during active disease.

This chain connects TRBV5-1 to TRBJ2-7; TRBD1 is a possible D gene (6 bases). The CDR3 is made up of 14 amino acids. Trimming took off 9 bases at V and 5 bases at J, with 21 bases between the two ends. Germline values: CDR1 SGHRS, CDR2 YFSETQ. CDR3 sequence (DNA): TGCGCCAACCACGCCCCGCAGGGGTGCCACGAGCAGTACTTC. Its protein is CANHAPQGCHEQYF. Full variable domain (missing parts from reference TRBV5-1 and TRBJ2-7): KAGVTQTPRYLIKTRGQQVTLSCSPISGHRSVSWYQQTPGQGLQFLFEYFSETQRNKGNFPGRFSGRQFSNSRSEMNVSTLELGDSALYLCANHAPQGCHEQYFGPGTRLTVT.

As DNA, the CDR3 is TGTGCCAGCAGCTTGGTGTCGGGGGACGGCTACACCTTC. Translating gives CASSLVSGDGYTF. This chain joins TRBV5-6 and TRBJ1-2; tentative D call: TRBD1 (5 bases). The CDR3 is made up of 13 amino acids. Germline-derived CDR1 and CDR2 are SGHDT and YYEEEE. The V end lost 0 bases, the J end lost 8 bases, and 11 bases lay between the germline ends.

This clone appeared once. The chain couples TRBV18 to TRBJ2-7; 10 bases agree with TRBD1. The CDR3 loop spans 15 amino acids. V was clipped by 4 bases and J by 2 bases; unmatched bases: 5. Per the germline V gene, CDR1 is KGHSH and CDR2 is LQKENI. The CDR3 reads CASSLSGQGAYEQYF. CDR3 bases: TGTGCCAGCTCACTTTCTGGACAGGGGGCCTACGAGCAGTACTTC.

This clone was counted once. V usage is TRBV18 and J usage is TRBJ1-6; D is uncertain. CDR1 KGHSH and CDR2 LQKENI come from the germline V gene. This CDR3 spans 13 amino acids. V was clipped by 3 bases and J by 7 bases, with 7 bases between them. The CDR3 protein is CASSPKQNSPLHF. DNA of the CDR3: TGTGCCAGCTCACCTAAACAGAATTCACCCCTCCACTTT.

The chain uses TRBV28 and TRBJ2-4; 8 bases match TRBD2. V lost 6 bases and J lost 13; bases outside the gene matches: 11. Per germline, CDR1 MDHEN and CDR2 SYDVKM. This CDR3 contains 13 residues. This chain's CDR3 is CASRKTGLGAQYF. In DNA, the CDR3 is TGTGCCAGCAGAAAGACGGGACTAGGGGCCCAGTACTTC.

The chain carries TRBV30 and TRBJ1-4; a weak D match, TRBD1 (6 bases). Trimming took 4 bases from V and 6 from J, leaving 12 bases between them. The CDR3 is 13 amino acids. CDR1 and CDR2 from the germline V gene are GTSNPN and SVGIG (reference sequence). For the CDR3, the DNA is TGTGCCTGGAATAAGGACAGCGATGAAAAACTGTTTTTT. Its translation is CAWNKDSDEKLFF. Full variable domain (remainder filled in from reference TRBV30 and TRBJ1-4): SQTIHQWPATLVQPVGSPLSLECTVEGTSNPNLYWYRQAAGRGLQLLFYSVGIGQISSEVPQNLSASRPQDRQFILSSKKLLLSDSGFYLCAWNKDSDEKLFFGSGTQLSVL.

The chain has TRBV7-2 and TRBJ2-2, with D possibly TRBD2 on 5 matching bases. V was shortened by 1 base and J by 5 bases, with 8 bases between the two germline ends. The CDR3 is 14 amino acids. The germline CDR1 and CDR2 sequences are SGHTA and FQGNSA. For the CDR3, the DNA is TGTGCCAGCAGCTTAGATGGGGAGACCGGGGAGCTGTTTTTT. Its protein product is CASSLDGETGELFF.

CDR3 nucleotides: TGTGCCAGCAGCGCGACTAGCGGGAGATCAAACATTCAGTACTTC. Translated: CASSATSGRSNIQYF. V and J are TRBV6-4 and TRBJ2-4; 12 bases map to TRBD2. Looked up from germline, CDR1 is MRHNA and CDR2 is SNTAGT. The J segment lost 6 bases and the V segment lost 6 bases, leaving 6 bases of the junction unmatched. The CDR3 contains 15 residues.

The V gene is TRBV28, the J gene TRBJ1-2, with D perhaps matching TRBD1 (5 bases). V dropped 6 bases and J dropped 4 bases, with 12 bases sitting between them. CDR1 and CDR2 from the germline V gene are MDHEN and SYDVKM. This CDR3 contains 13 residues. The DNA of the CDR3 is TGTGCCAGCAGGCGGGGGTCTGTCTATGGCTACACCTTC. The encoded protein is CASRRGSVYGYTF.

V usage is TRBV19 and J usage is TRBJ2-2; 10 bases match TRBD2. Germline CDR1 is LNHDA and CDR2 is SQIVND (reference sequence). The junction had 11 bases not matched to a gene; V was cut back by 7 bases and J by 3 bases. The CDR3 is 17 amino acids. CDR3 amino acids: CASMMSGRAQDTGELFF. The CDR3, as DNA: TGTGCCAGTATGATGAGCGGGAGGGCTCAAGACACCGGGGAGCTGTTTTTT.

V gene TRBV11-2 combines with J gene TRBJ1-2, with 7 bases matching TRBD1. Germline CDR1 and CDR2: SGHAT and FQNNGV. With V trimmed by 4 bases and J by 8 bases, 10 bases remained unmatched. This CDR3 contains 14 residues. For the CDR3, the DNA is TGTGCCAGCAGCTCGTACCCGACAGGGCGAGGCTACACCTTC. It is translated as CASSSYPTGRGYTF.

The V call is TRBV29-1, the J call TRBJ2-7; TRBD1 agrees at 7 bases. After removal of 3 bases from V and 2 bases from J, the junction contained 7 bases not matched to a gene. Germline CDR1 SQVTM, CDR2 ANQGSEA. The CDR3 runs to 14 residues. The CDR3 bases are TGCAGCGTTGAGTACCCAGGGGGAACCTACGAGCAGTACTTC. It specifies CSVEYPGGTYEQYF.

In this sample, this clone turned up a few times. The CDR3 DNA reads TGTGCCAGCAGCTTTCAGGGCGATAGCAATCAGCCCCAGCATTTT. This encodes CASSFQGDSNQPQHF. V and J are TRBV7-2 and TRBJ1-5, with D possibly matching TRBD1 (5 bases). Trimming stripped 3 bases from V and 0 bases from J, with 9 bases between. The CDR3 consists of 15 residues. Germline-derived CDR1 and CDR2 are SGHTA and FQGNSA.

This rearrangement joins TRBV6-2 or TRBV6-3 to TRBJ2-3, with 9 nucleotides matching TRBD1. This CDR3 spans 14 amino acids. The junction had 2 bases not matched to a gene; V was cut back by 5 bases and J by 2 bases. The germline V gene has CDR1 MNHEY and CDR2 SVGEGT. The CDR3 bases are TGTGCCAGCAGTGGACAGGGGTCCACAGATACGCAGTATTTT. Protein: CASSGQGSTDTQYF.

The CDR3 bases are TGTGCCAGCAGCCAAGAGGGCCGGGGATTAGGCTACACCTTC. Translating gives CASSQEGRGLGYTF. The chain links TRBV3-1 (or the pseudogene TRBV3-2) to TRBJ1-2, with no clear D. CDR1 is LGHDT and CDR2 is YNNKEL in the germline V gene (reference sequence). Trimming took off 0 bases at V and 8 bases at J, with 13 bases between the two ends. This CDR3 contains 14 residues.

This clone appeared a few times. The chain couples TRBV27 to TRBJ1-1, with D uncertain. The germline V gene has CDR1 MNHEY and CDR2 SMNVEV (reference sequence). The CDR3 totals 14 residues. V was pared by 6 bases and J by 0 bases, with 11 bases between. CDR3 DNA: TGTGCCAGCAGCCCCGGTCTGCTGAACACTGAAGCTTTCTTT. It encodes CASSPGLLNTEAFF.

J is TRBJ2-7 and V is TRBV30; 12 bases line up with TRBD1. With V trimmed by 2 bases and J by 7 bases, 6 bases remained unmatched. The CDR3 is 14 residues long. The V gene's germline CDR1 is GTSNPN and CDR2 SVGIG (reference sequence). CDR3 loop: CAWSTGQGAWEQYF. Written as DNA, the CDR3 is TGTGCCTGGAGTACGGGACAGGGGGCTTGGGAGCAGTACTTC.